This T cell receptor beta chain was captured by sequencing in a study of shared clonotypes between healthy human individuals. General observations from the study: A reduction in generation probabilities was seen for non-shared clonotypes relative to those shared by all four donors.

About this clone: Its antigen remains unknown. This specimen includes other DNA sequences encoding the same CDR3.

Donors, without exception, were Caucasian adults residing in Nashville, Tennessee. DNA at 200 ng, 25,000 to 35,000 T cell genomes, went into sorted-subset replicate PCRs. Under the authors' procedure: Junction-only sequences produced by ImmunoSEQ had no quality scores, so filtering differed. This table comes from immunoSEQ multiplex PCR, and its TCRdb copy is limited to in-frame clones, with some not included. V and J calls and clone size are given by that table; D and trimming were obtained from the DNA. The sample contains around 2.5 million clones, 93% of which appear only once. This sequence originates from a man aged 18 to 30 in good health. Some clones in this sample may be carry-over from other donors' samples. The sequencing sample was made of naive CD4+ T cells from PBMCs. The subset is: CD45RA+ positively selected.

CDR3 DNA sequence: TGTGCCAGCAGGGAGGGCTCCTACGAGCAGTACTTC. Residues: CASREGSYEQYF. V and J are TRBV2 and TRBJ2-7, with D tentatively TRBD2 (6 bases). Germline V gene lookup returns CDR1 SNHLY and CDR2 FYNNEI. The CDR3 runs to 12 residues. Trimming shortened V by 6 bases and J by 0 bases, and 6 bases separated the two germline ends.